The rows below give T cell receptor beta chains drawn from one sample of a study of T-cell reconstitution after alpha-beta-depleted transplantation in children. Each CDR3 protein gets one entry after TCRdb re-called the PCR reads with MiXCR. The repertoire consists of 330,000 or so distinct CDR3 sequences, with roughly 8.2% occurring once and the leading ten covering approximately 9.1%. The source material was peripheral blood, sampled 360 days after TCRalphabeta/CD19-depleted stem cell transplant. These receptors all come from a female patient aged 2-9 years who had a stem cell transplant for Fanconi anemia, so the T cells may come from the graft donor. CDR3s include the opening cysteine and the closing phenylalanine or tryptophan. A D gene is named only where the DNA matches it firmly. Not all rows give a size; the values are once, few, many and, for expanded clones, a class.

CDR3aa	CDR3nt	v_gene	j_gene	d_gene	abundance
CASSKGERARNYGYTF	TGTGCCAGCAGCAAAGGAGAAAGGGCTCGAAACTATGGCTACACCTTC	TRBV21-1	TRBJ1-2	-	few
CASSSGTENTEAFF	TGTGCCAGCAGTTCCGGGACAGAGAACACTGAAGCTTTCTTT	TRBV6-5	TRBJ1-1	TRBD1	-
CASSPPSGGADTQYF	TGTGCCAGCAGTCCCCCTAGCGGGGGGGCAGATACGCAGTATTTT	TRBV28	TRBJ2-3	TRBD2	many
CASSPDQGFPQHF	TGTGCCAGCTCACCCGATCAGGGTTTCCCCCAGCATTTT	TRBV18	TRBJ1-5	-	many
CASREGLAASYEQYF	TGTGCCAGCAGGGAAGGGCTAGCGGCCTCCTACGAGCAGTACTTC	TRBV6-1	TRBJ2-7	TRBD2	-
CASSVGGLGQGPHEQFF	TGTGCCAGCAGCGTAGGGGGATTGGGACAGGGACCCCATGAGCAGTTCTTC	TRBV9	TRBJ2-1	TRBD1	-
CASSPWDRLWKGNQETQYF	TGTGCCAGCAGCCCCTGGGACAGACTATGGAAGGGGAACCAAGAGACCCAGTACTTC	TRBV4-2	TRBJ2-5	TRBD1	-
CASSYGTSSYEQYF	TGTGCCAGCAGCTACGGGACGAGCTCCTACGAGCAGTACTTC	TRBV5-6	TRBJ2-7	-	many
CASRDGQGPYYNEAFF	TGTGCCAGCAGAGACGGACAGGGGCCTTATTACAATGAAGCTTTCTTT	TRBV25-1	TRBJ1-1	TRBD1	many
CSVEDNSGGAVGELFF	TGCAGCGTTGAAGATAACAGCGGGGGGGCGGTCGGGGAGCTGTTTTTT	TRBV29-1	TRBJ2-2	TRBD2	-
CASSLVSAVQYF	TGTGCCAGCAGTTTAGTGTCTGCAGTGCAGTACTTC	TRBV28	TRBJ2-7	-	many
CASSDQTGELFF	TGTGCCAGCAGTGACCAAACCGGGGAGCTGTTTTTT	TRBV2	TRBJ2-2	-	many
CASSLVGGNEQFF	TGTGCCAGCAGTCTGGTCGGGGGCAATGAGCAGTTCTTC	TRBV3-1	TRBJ2-1	-	many
CASRIIGGNTEAFF	TGTGCCAGCAGGATCATAGGGGGCAACACTGAAGCTTTCTTT	TRBV28	TRBJ1-1	TRBD1	many
CASSLGDRSLNTEAFF	TGCGCCAGCAGCTTGGGCGACCGTAGTTTGAACACTGAAGCTTTCTTT	TRBV5-1	TRBJ1-1	-	many
CSAYSIAGVGTGELFF	TGCAGTGCTTACTCCATAGCGGGGGTTGGCACCGGGGAGCTGTTTTTT	TRBV20-1	TRBJ2-2	TRBD2	-
CASSMAYEQYF	TGTGCCAGCAGTATGGCGTACGAGCAGTACTTC	TRBV2	TRBJ2-7	-	few
CASSQTGNNEQFF	TGCGCCAGCAGCCAGACAGGTAACAATGAGCAGTTCTTC	TRBV5-1	TRBJ2-1	-	many
CASSLVSWGPKNTEAFF	TGCGCCAGCAGCCTCGTATCATGGGGACCGAAGAACACTGAAGCTTTCTTT	TRBV4-3	TRBJ1-1	-	many
CASSRTGTGSQPQHF	TGTGCCAGCAGTCGAACCGGGACAGGGAGCCAGCCCCAGCATTTT	TRBV6-1	TRBJ1-5	TRBD1	-
CASSQVGGSNQPQHF	TGCGCCAGCAGCCAAGTGGGCGGGAGCAATCAGCCCCAGCATTTT	TRBV4-3	TRBJ1-5	-	many
CSASPNSYSNQPQHF	TGCAGTGCTAGCCCCAACAGTTATAGCAATCAGCCCCAGCATTTT	TRBV20-1	TRBJ1-5	-	-
CASSPNVVQVQPQHF	TGTGCCAGCTCACCAAATGTCGTCCAGGTCCAGCCCCAGCATTTT	TRBV18	TRBJ1-5	-	many
CASSGIGTANPYEQYF	TGTGCCAGCAGCGGAATTGGGACAGCAAACCCCTACGAGCAGTACTTC	TRBV5-6	TRBJ2-7	TRBD1	many
CASSFPAGIGHEQYF	TGTGCCAGCAGTTTTCCCGCAGGGATTGGGCACGAGCAGTACTTC	TRBV28	TRBJ2-7	-	few
CASSVGEGYTF	TGTGCCAGCAGTGTAGGGGAGGGCTACACCTTC	TRBV12-3/TRBV12-4	TRBJ1-2	-	many
CASSLAWGSYEQYF	TGCGCCAGCAGCTTGGCGTGGGGCTCCTACGAGCAGTACTTC	TRBV5-1	TRBJ2-7	-	many
CASSLYGDRDGTEAFF	TGCGCCAGCAGCCTGTATGGGGACAGGGATGGCACTGAAGCTTTCTTT	TRBV5-1	TRBJ1-1	TRBD1	many
CASSIADSSGANVLTF	TGTGCCAGTAGTATAGCTGACAGCTCTGGGGCCAACGTCCTGACTTTC	TRBV19	TRBJ2-6	-	-
CASSQGQTRNTEAFF	TGCGCCAGCAGCCAGGGACAGACCCGGAACACTGAAGCTTTCTTT	TRBV5-1	TRBJ1-1	TRBD1	many
CASSLHPGRLDSPLHF	TGTGCCAGCAGCTTACATCCAGGCCGTCTCGATTCACCCCTCCACTTT	TRBV7-3	TRBJ1-6	-	many
CSARDGTINEQFF	TGCAGTGCTAGAGATGGGACTATCAATGAGCAGTTCTTC	TRBV20-1	TRBJ2-1	TRBD2	many
CASRKTGSYNEQFF	TGCGCCAGCAGAAAGACAGGCTCCTACAATGAGCAGTTCTTC	TRBV10-2	TRBJ2-1	-	many
CASSQESRGAPLVDTQYF	TGCGCCAGCAGCCAAGAGTCACGGGGGGCCCCCTTGGTAGATACGCAGTATTTT	TRBV4-3	TRBJ2-3	-	-
CASSGGVTQTYEQYF	TGTGCCAGCAGCGGGGGGGTCACCCAAACCTACGAGCAGTACTTC	TRBV25-1	TRBJ2-7	TRBD2	many
CASSKASDRDRPNEQFF	TGTGCCAGCAGCAAAGCCTCCGACCGGGACAGGCCCAATGAGCAGTTCTTC	TRBV21-1	TRBJ2-1	-	many
CSVEDSGAWNQPQHF	TGCAGCGTTGAAGATTCAGGGGCGTGGAATCAGCCCCAGCATTTT	TRBV29-1	TRBJ1-5	-	many
CASSIQGNQPQHF	TGTGCCAGCAGCATCCAAGGCAATCAGCCCCAGCATTTT	TRBV7-9	TRBJ1-5	-	many
CAWSGQGAWNEQFF	TGTGCCTGGAGTGGACAGGGGGCGTGGAATGAGCAGTTCTTC	TRBV30	TRBJ2-1	TRBD1	-
CASSPRLISGNTIYF	TGTGCCAGCAGCCCAAGACTGATCTCTGGAAACACCATATATTTT	TRBV6-1	TRBJ1-3	-	few
CSARVTNTEAFF	TGCAGTGCTAGAGTTACAAACACTGAAGCTTTCTTT	TRBV20-1	TRBJ1-1	-	few
CASTQRHETQYF	TGTGCCAGCACGCAAAGACACGAGACCCAGTACTTC	TRBV7-2	TRBJ2-5	-	many
CASSLVTGAKNIQYF	TGCGCCAGCAGCTTGGTGACAGGGGCCAAAAACATTCAGTACTTC	TRBV5-1	TRBJ2-4	TRBD1	many
CASSLGVRRNEQFF	TGCGCCAGCAGCTTGGGGGTCAGGAGGAATGAGCAGTTCTTC	TRBV5-1	TRBJ2-1	-	many
CAWSVRGLAAFYNEQFF	TGTGCCTGGAGTGTTCGCGGACTAGCGGCCTTCTACAATGAGCAGTTCTTC	TRBV30	TRBJ2-1	TRBD2	-
CASTSWTGVYEKLFF	TGTGCCAGCACCTCATGGACAGGGGTTTACGAAAAACTGTTTTTT	TRBV28	TRBJ1-4	TRBD1	many
CASMIGAAFSYEQYF	TGCGCCAGCATGATCGGGGCAGCCTTCTCCTACGAGCAGTACTTC	TRBV5-1	TRBJ2-7	-	many
CASRTLSSGFFHNEQFF	TGTGCCAGCAGGACGCTAAGCTCAGGGTTTTTTCACAATGAGCAGTTCTTC	TRBV27	TRBJ2-1	-	-
CASSFRALTDTQYF	TGTGCCAGCAGCTTTCGGGCGTTGACAGATACGCAGTATTTT	TRBV7-2	TRBJ2-3	-	many
CCARTPSGSSYNEQFF	TGCTGTGCTCGCACACCTAGCGGGAGCTCCTACAATGAGCAGTTCTTC	TRBV20-1	TRBJ2-1	TRBD2	-
CSARRTIHEQFF	TGCAGTGCTAGGCGGACTATCCATGAGCAGTTCTTC	TRBV20-1	TRBJ2-1	-	few